This TCR beta chain is drawn from a study of blood T cell repertoires in COVID-19. Looking at the study overall: Samples came from the United States, Italy and Spain, spanning acute and convalescent COVID-19. T cells, B-cell-depleted T cells, or PBMCs provided the cDNA or gDNA that served as material.

The V end was cut by 4 bases, the J end by 2 bases, with 21 bases between. The germline V gene encodes CDR1 SGHDT and CDR2 YYEEEE. This CDR3 has 17 residues. Resolution of symptoms, clearance, or two negative PCRs was present in recovered Cohort 3 donors. Assay used: immunoSEQ multiplex PCR; TCRdb lists only in-frame clones, some missing. The sample carries about 380,000 clones, 80% to 90% recorded once. The rearrangement links TRBV5-6 to TRBJ1-2; no definite D call. The source is a man aged 30 to 45 who had recovered from COVID-19. The sample taken for sequencing was PBMCs or T cells enriched from blood (not recorded which). CDR3 in DNA: TGTGCCAGCAGCGTTGGCGCGGTTTCCTATCCGAACTATGGCTACACCTTC. Protein product: CASSVGAVSYPNYGYTF.